The sequence of this T cell receptor beta chain was determined in a study of T cell responses to AZD1222 COVID-19 vaccine. CDR1 MNHEY and CDR2 SVGAGI come from the germline V gene. This CDR3 has 12 amino acids. The V and J ends lost 6 bases and 8 bases respectively, with 11 bases between them. Method: immunoSEQ multiplex PCR; TCRdb's copy keeps in-frame clones and lacks some. The table shows 75,000 to 100,000 clones, with almost 90% occurring only once. J is TRBJ2-4 and V is TRBV6-5, with TRBD1 as a possible D gene (6 bases). This sample comprised peripheral blood, obtained on day 0 of AZD1222 vaccination. The TCR comes from an adult in good health. The chain's CDR3 is CASSSGEYIQYF. The CDR3 coding sequence is TGTGCCAGCAGCTCAGGGGAGTACATTCAGTACTTC.